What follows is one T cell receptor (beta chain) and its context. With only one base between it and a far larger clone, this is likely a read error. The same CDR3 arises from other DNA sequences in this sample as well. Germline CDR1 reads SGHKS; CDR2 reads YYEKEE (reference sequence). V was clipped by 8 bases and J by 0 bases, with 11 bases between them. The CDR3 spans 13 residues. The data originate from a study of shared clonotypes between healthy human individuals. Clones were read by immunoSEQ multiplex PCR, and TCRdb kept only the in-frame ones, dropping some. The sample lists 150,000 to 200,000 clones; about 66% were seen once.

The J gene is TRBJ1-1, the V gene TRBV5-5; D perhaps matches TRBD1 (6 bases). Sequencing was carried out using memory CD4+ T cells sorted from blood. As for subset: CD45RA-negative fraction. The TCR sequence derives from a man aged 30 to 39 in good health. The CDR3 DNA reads TGTGCCAGTCTTCAGGGGATGAACACTGAAGCTTTCTTT. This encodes CASLQGMNTEAFF.